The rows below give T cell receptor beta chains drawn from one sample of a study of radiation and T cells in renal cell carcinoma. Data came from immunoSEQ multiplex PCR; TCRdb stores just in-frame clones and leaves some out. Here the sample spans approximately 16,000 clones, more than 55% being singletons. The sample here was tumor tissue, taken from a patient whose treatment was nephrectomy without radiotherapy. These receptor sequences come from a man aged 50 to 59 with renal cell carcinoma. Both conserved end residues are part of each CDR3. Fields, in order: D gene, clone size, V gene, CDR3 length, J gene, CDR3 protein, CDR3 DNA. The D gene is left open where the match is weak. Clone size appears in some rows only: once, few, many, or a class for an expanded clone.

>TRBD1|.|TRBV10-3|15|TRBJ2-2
CAISDGTENTGELFF
TGTGCCATCAGTGACGGGACAGAAAACACCGGGGAGCTGTTTTTT
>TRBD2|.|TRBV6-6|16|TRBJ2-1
CASSWTSGGPYNEQFF
TGTGCCAGCAGTTGGACTAGCGGGGGCCCCTACAATGAGCAGTTCTTC
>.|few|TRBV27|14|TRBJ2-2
CASSLSGNTGELFF
TGTGCCAGCAGTTTATCGGGGAACACCGGGGAGCTGTTTTTT
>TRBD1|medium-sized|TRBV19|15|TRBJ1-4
CASSVRTGLAEKLFF
TGTGCCAGTAGTGTACGGACAGGGTTGGCAGAAAAACTGTTTTTT
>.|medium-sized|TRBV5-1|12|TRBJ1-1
CASSPGHGEAFF
TGCGCCAGCAGCCCCGGCCACGGTGAAGCTTTCTTT
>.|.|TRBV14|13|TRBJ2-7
CASSQLDSYEQYF
TGTGCCAGCAGCCAACTAGACAGCTACGAGCAGTACTTC
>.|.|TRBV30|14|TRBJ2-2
CAWSYSVGTGELFF
TGTGCCTGGAGTTATTCGGTCGGCACCGGGGAGCTGTTTTTT
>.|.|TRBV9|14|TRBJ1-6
CASSVDGNNSPLHF
TGTGCCAGCAGCGTAGACGGGAATAATTCACCCCTCCACTTT
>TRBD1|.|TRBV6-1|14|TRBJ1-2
CASSGTGLNYGYTF
TGTGCCAGCAGTGGGACAGGACTCAACTATGGCTACACCTTC
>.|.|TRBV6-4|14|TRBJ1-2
CASSDGQGTYGYTF
TGTGCCAGCAGTGACGGCCAGGGGACCTATGGCTACACCTTC
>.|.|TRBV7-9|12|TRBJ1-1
CASRYDERPAFF
TGTGCCAGCAGATACGACGAACGCCCGGCTTTCTTT
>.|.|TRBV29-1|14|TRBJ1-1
CSVVRGQRNTEAFF
TGCAGCGTTGTTCGCGGGCAGAGGAACACTGAAGCTTTCTTT